This TCR beta chain was sequenced during a study of sequential checkpoint blockade in melanoma. This CDR3 spans 12 amino acids. Trimming removed 4 bases from V and 10 bases from J, with 11 bases in between. CDR1 and CDR2 from the germline V gene are SGHTA and FQGNSA. Using immunoSEQ multiplex PCR, the repertoire was profiled, and TCRdb retains in-frame clones only, with some absent. The sample yields more than 7,000 clones, around three fifths seen once. The treatment denotes: randomized to nivolumab then ipilimumab (arm A) or the reverse (arm B). V and J are TRBV7-2 and TRBJ2-1, with D maybe TRBD2 (6 bases). The TCR comes from a human donor with melanoma. Sequenced here: CD8+ T cells sorted from blood (inferred from file names), sampled from a patient given nivolumab and ipilimumab in sequence. The CDR3 DNA sequence: TGTGCCAGCAGCTGGGGCAGCGGGGAGCAGTTCTTC. This sequence encodes CASSWGSGEQFF.